The present T cell receptor (beta chain) was sequenced within a study of blood T cell repertoires in COVID-19. Whole-study context: The United States, Italy and Spain supplied acute and convalescent COVID-19 samples. T cells, B-cell-depleted T cells, or PBMCs supplied cDNA or gDNA.

The V end was cut by 0 bases, the J end by 1 base, with 12 bases between. Germline V lookup: CDR1 SNHLY, CDR2 FYNNEI. This CDR3 comprises 16 residues. Source study methods: Amplification from reference gene primers served as the basis for estimated nucleated cell counts. Assay: immunoSEQ multiplex PCR; the TCRdb copy retains only in-frame clones and omits some. The V and J calls and clone size are taken from that table; D and trimming were inferred from the DNA. In the table there are 180,000 or so clones, about 86% of which are singletons. The origin of this receptor is a man in his late teens or twenties with acute or convalescent COVID-19. Input material: peripheral blood. The V call is TRBV2, the J call TRBJ1-1; D gene unclear. The CDR3 here is CASSEALRPGNTEAFF. For the CDR3, the DNA is TGTGCCAGCAGTGAAGCGCTTAGGCCGGGGAACACTGAAGCTTTCTTT.